This T cell receptor (beta chain) originates from a study of CD8 T cells in Susac syndrome. Reverse transcription used roughly 0.45 to 1 ug RNA and random hexamers. TCRdb reprocessed the immunoSEQ multiplex PCR reads with MiXCR, giving one entry per CDR3 protein. The sample has 67,000 or so distinct CDR3 sequences, 93% seen once. V trimming: 5 bases; J trimming: 2 bases; junction bases outside the gene matches: 7. The CDR3 is 15 residues long. CDR1 SGHRS and CDR2 YFSETQ come from the germline V gene. The V gene is TRBV5-1, the J gene TRBJ2-7; 10 nucleotides match TRBD2. The clonotype comes from a human donor with Susac syndrome. Sequenced material: CD4+ T cells from PBMCs. DNA for the CDR3: TGCGCCAGCAGTGTAGCGGGGGGCCCCGCCTACGAGCAGTACTTC. It encodes CASSVAGGPAYEQYF.